The 10 T cell receptor beta chains reported below all come from one sample, sequenced in a study of blood T cell repertoires in COVID-19. The data were produced by immunoSEQ multiplex PCR, yet TCRdb's version contains in-frame clones alone and is incomplete. The sample consists of about 220,000 clones, about 81% of them appearing once. Material: peripheral blood. These receptors were taken from a woman of 80 years or more with COVID-19, enrolled during active disease.

This clone has a count of ten or more. The gene calls are TRBV14 and TRBJ2-7, with 10 bases identical to TRBD1. V was clipped by 2 bases and J by 10 bases; unmatched bases: 14. Looked up from germline, CDR1 is SGHDN and CDR2 is FVKESK. The CDR3 sequence is 16 residues long. In DNA, the CDR3 is TGTGCCAGCAGCCAACAAGACCCCCGACAGGGGGCAAGACAGTACTTC. Translated: CASSQQDPRQGARQYF.

The chain uses TRBV9 and TRBJ2-5; perhaps TRBD2 as D (5 bases). Germline V gene lookup returns CDR1 SGDLS and CDR2 YYNGEE. V was pared by 2 bases and J by 3 bases, with 8 bases between. The CDR3 is made up of 13 amino acids. The CDR3 protein is CASSVSVEETQYF. The CDR3 coding sequence is TGTGCCAGCAGCGTTAGCGTCGAAGAGACCCAGTACTTC. The whole variable domain, filled in from reference TRBV9 and TRBJ2-5, reads DSGVTQTPKHLITATGQRVTLRCSPRSGDLSVYWYQQSLDQGLQFLIQYYNGEERAKGNILERFSAQQFPDLHSELNLSSLELGDSALYFCASSVSVEETQYFGPGTRLLVL.

This rearrangement joins TRBV29-1 to TRBJ1-1, with a tentative D call TRBD1 (5 bases). CDR1 SQVTM and CDR2 ANQGSEA come from the germline V gene. Trimming took 4 bases from V and 0 from J, leaving 6 bases between them. The CDR3 extends over 12 amino acids. CDR3 loop: CSVGRVNTEAFF. As DNA, the CDR3 is TGCAGCGTTGGCAGGGTGAACACTGAAGCTTTCTTT. The variable domain in full, completed from reference TRBV29-1 and TRBJ1-1, reads SAVISQKPSRDICQRGTSLTIQCQVDSQVTMMFWYRQQPGQSLTLIATANQGSEATYESGFVIDKFPISRPNLTFSTLTVSNMSPEDSSIYLCSVGRVNTEAFFGQGTRLTVV.

The V and J genes are TRBV5-4 and TRBJ2-7, with TRBD2 as a possible D gene (5 bases). Trimming pared 2 bases from V and 2 bases from J, leaving 11 bases between. The CDR3 has 14 amino acids. Germline V gives CDR1 SGHNT, CDR2 YYREEE (reference sequence). The CDR3 region is CASSLSLGPYEQYF. CDR3 in DNA: TGTGCCAGCAGCTTATCACTAGGACCCTACGAGCAGTACTTC.

The chain is built from TRBV29-1 and TRBJ2-7, with TRBD2 as a possible D gene (6 bases). Looked up from germline, CDR1 is SQVTM and CDR2 is ANQGSEA. Trimming cost V 2 bases and J 5 bases, with 10 bases left between them. The CDR3 spans 12 residues. The CDR3 DNA follows: TGCAGCGTTGAAACGGGAGAAGACGAGCAGTACTTC. This gives the protein CSVETGEDEQYF.

This clone was seen a few times. This rearrangement joins TRBV27 to TRBJ1-5; D ambiguous. Germline V gives CDR1 MNHEY, CDR2 SMNVEV (reference sequence). V lost 6 bases and J lost 5, with 14 bases in between. This CDR3 is 14 amino acids long. The CDR3 sequence is CASSAERVDQPQHF. In DNA form, the CDR3 reads TGTGCCAGCAGCGCCGAGAGGGTGGATCAGCCCCAGCATTTT.

This rearrangement joins TRBV9 to TRBJ2-3; unclear D gene. Trimming removed 0 bases from V and 0 bases from J, with 5 bases in between. This CDR3 has 14 residues. Germline V gene sequence: CDR1 SGDLS, CDR2 YYNGEE. CDR3 bases: TGTGCCAGCAGCGTAGAAGCTAGCACAGATACGCAGTATTTT. This codes for CASSVEASTDTQYF. Filled out from reference TRBV9 and TRBJ2-3, the complete variable domain reads DSGVTQTPKHLITATGQRVTLRCSPRSGDLSVYWYQQSLDQGLQFLIQYYNGEERAKGNILERFSAQQFPDLHSELNLSSLELGDSALYFCASSVEASTDTQYFGPGTRLTVL.

The chain has TRBV11-2 and TRBJ2-1; D is perhaps TRBD2 (6 bases). CDR1 and CDR2 from the germline V gene are SGHAT and FQNNGV. Trimming left V 4 bases short and J 3 bases short, with 16 bases between. The CDR3 totals 16 residues. As DNA, the CDR3 is TGTGCCAGCAGCTCCCTGGGGGGAGGAGGCTACAATGAGCAGTTCTTC. As protein: CASSSLGGGGYNEQFF.

The gene calls are TRBV5-4 and TRBJ2-3; D is perhaps TRBD1 (5 bases). The germline gives CDR1 SGHNT, CDR2 YYREEE (reference sequence). Trimming removed 2 bases at V and 0 bases at J, with 13 bases between. The CDR3 covers 16 residues. The CDR3 DNA follows: TGTGCCAGCAGCTTAGGGGCAACGAAGAGCACAGATACGCAGTATTTT. This sequence encodes CASSLGATKSTDTQYF.

The V and J genes are TRBV12-3 or TRBV12-4 and TRBJ1-1; unclear D gene. V was clipped by 6 bases and J by 1 base, with 9 bases between them. The CDR3 contains 13 residues. DNA of the CDR3: TGTGCCAGCAGATACGAGCAGAACACTGAAGCTTTCTTT. Translating gives CASRYEQNTEAFF.